Listed below are T cell receptor beta chains from one sample, sequenced in a study of PD-1 blockade in mismatch repair-deficient tumors. TCRdb's copy holds only in-frame clones and misses some; the assay was immunoSEQ multiplex PCR. The table shows some 130,000 clones, with 88% occurring only once. The material was peripheral blood, obtained roughly 67 weeks after starting pembrolizumab. These receptors came from an adult with mismatch repair-deficient cancer. CDR3s include the opening cysteine and the closing phenylalanine or tryptophan. Fields, in order: clone size, D gene, J gene, V gene, CDR3 protein, CDR3 DNA. A D gene is named only where the DNA matches it firmly. Not all rows give a size; the values are once, few, many and, for expanded clones, a class.

>-|-|TRBJ2-1|TRBV6-4
CASSDSLRDERNEQFF
TGTGCCAGCAGTGACTCTTTGCGGGACGAAAGAAATGAGCAGTTCTTC
>-|-|TRBJ2-5|TRBV6-5
CASSKGRRLGETQYF
TGTGCCAGCAGTAAGGGACGTCGGCTTGGGGAGACCCAGTACTTC
>few|-|TRBJ1-5|TRBV6-6
CASSSRLDQPQHF
TGTGCCAGCAGCTCTCGACTCGATCAGCCCCAGCATTTT
>-|TRBD1|TRBJ2-7|TRBV29-1
CSVELAGGRAYEQYF
TGCAGCGTTGAACTGGCAGGGGGTCGCGCCTACGAGCAGTACTTC
>-|-|TRBJ2-7|TRBV6-1
CASSKGWESPNYEQYF
TGTGCCAGCAGTAAAGGGTGGGAATCCCCCAACTACGAGCAGTACTTC
>-|-|TRBJ2-2|TRBV4-3
CASSQEAGFTGELFF
TGCGCCAGCAGCCAAGAGGCAGGGTTTACCGGGGAGCTGTTTTTT
>-|-|TRBJ2-7|TRBV13
CASSIRDGYEQYF
TGTGCCAGCAGCATCCGGGACGGCTACGAGCAGTACTTC
>once|-|TRBJ1-2|TRBV4-2
CASSQDLRLAHYGYTF
TGTGCCAGCAGCCAAGATTTGCGTCTAGCACATTATGGCTACACCTTC
>few|-|TRBJ1-2|TRBV6-5
CASSYSGHYGYTF
TGTGCCAGCAGTTACTCGGGACACTATGGCTACACCTTC
>-|-|TRBJ2-5|TRBV27
CASSPRLRNQETQYF
TGTGCCAGCAGCCCTCGGTTACGAAACCAAGAGACCCAGTACTTC
>few|TRBD1|TRBJ1-2|TRBV5-4
CASSPDRGQRYTF
TGTGCCAGCAGCCCGGACAGGGGGCAACGCTACACCTTC
>-|-|TRBJ2-5|TRBV6-5
CASSYVRHQETQYF
TGTGCCAGCAGTTACGTGAGGCACCAAGAGACCCAGTACTTC
>-|TRBD1|TRBJ1-1|TRBV29-1
CSVVRTGASQVALNTEAFF
TGCAGCGTTGTTAGGACAGGGGCCAGCCAGGTCGCTCTGAACACTGAAGCTTTCTTT
>once|TRBD1|TRBJ1-1|TRBV28
CASSGWDREFLNTEAFF
TGTGCCAGCAGTGGCTGGGACAGGGAATTCTTGAACACTGAAGCTTTCTTT
>-|-|TRBJ1-2|TRBV6-5
CASSYSAVYGYTF
TGTGCCAGCAGTTACTCTGCGGTTTATGGCTACACCTTC
>-|-|TRBJ2-7|TRBV21-1
CASSKNRDCYEQYF
TGTGCCAGCAGCAAGAACCGTGACTGTTACGAGCAGTACTTC
>-|TRBD2|TRBJ2-1|TRBV7-3
CASSLNGLAGFNEQFF
TGTGCCAGCAGCTTGAACGGACTAGCGGGTTTCAATGAGCAGTTCTTC
>-|TRBD1|TRBJ1-1|TRBV9
CASSQGTGEYAEAFF
TGTGCCAGCAGCCAGGGGACAGGGGAGTACGCTGAAGCTTTCTTT
>-|-|TRBJ2-3|TRBV7-9
CASPIRDTQYF
TGTGCCAGCCCCATTAGAGATACGCAGTATTTT
>-|TRBD2|TRBJ2-7|TRBV5-1
CASSLVAGAYEQYF
TGCGCCAGCAGCTTGGTGGCGGGAGCTTACGAGCAGTACTTC
>-|TRBD2|TRBJ2-7|TRBV7-8
CASTGGSLAGGPYEQYF
TGTGCCAGCACGGGGGGATCCTTAGCGGGAGGGCCCTACGAGCAGTACTTC
>-|-|TRBJ2-7|TRBV4-1
CASSQLRSTLYEQYF
TGCGCCAGCAGCCAATTGCGGAGTACCCTCTACGAGCAGTACTTC
>medium-sized|-|TRBJ2-2|TRBV25-1
CASSESLTGRTGELFF
TGTGCCAGCAGTGAATCCCTGACAGGGAGGACCGGGGAGCTGTTTTTT
>-|-|TRBJ2-1|TRBV7-2
CARTQGNNEQFF
TGTGCCAGGACCCAGGGGAATAATGAGCAGTTCTTC
>few|-|TRBJ1-3|TRBV4-2
CASSHPPWVSGNTIYF
TGTGCCAGCAGCCATCCTCCCTGGGTATCTGGAAACACCATATATTTT
>-|-|TRBJ1-1|TRBV5-1
CASSLAGVFTEAFF
TGCGCCAGCAGCTTGGCTGGGGTTTTCACTGAAGCTTTCTTT
>few|TRBD1|TRBJ1-2|TRBV28
CASSPDRTGGYTF
TGTGCCAGCAGTCCTGACAGGACAGGTGGCTACACCTTC
>-|-|TRBJ2-3|TRBV30
CAWSVGLYTDTQYF
TGTGCCTGGAGTGTGGGCCTTTACACAGATACGCAGTATTTT
>-|-|TRBJ1-4|TRBV15
CATSRDGEGANEKLFF
TGTGCCACCAGCAGAGACGGCGAGGGGGCTAATGAAAAACTGTTTTTT
>-|TRBD2|TRBJ2-1|TRBV13
CASSLDGGRAFEQFF
TGTGCCAGCAGCTTAGATGGCGGGAGGGCTTTTGAGCAGTTCTTC
>-|TRBD1|TRBJ2-1|TRBV5-1
CASSWGGQGFNEQFF
TGCGCCAGCAGCTGGGGGGGACAGGGATTCAATGAGCAGTTCTTC
>-|-|TRBJ2-5|TRBV28
CASSLNGPVQETQYF
TGTGCCAGCAGTCTAAACGGACCCGTCCAAGAGACCCAGTACTTC
>once|TRBD1|TRBJ1-5|TRBV12-5
CASGLEGASNQPQHF
TGTGCTAGTGGTTTGGAGGGGGCAAGCAATCAGCCCCAGCATTTT
>-|TRBD2|TRBJ2-7|TRBV19
CASSASGSRYEQYF
TGTGCCAGTAGTGCAAGCGGGAGTAGGTACGAGCAGTACTTC
>-|TRBD2|TRBJ2-3|TRBV2
CASSDPTSGFTDTQYF
TGTGCCAGCAGTGACCCAACTAGCGGCTTCACAGATACGCAGTATTTT
>-|-|TRBJ1-1|TRBV19
CASSWERQRNTEAFF
TGTGCCAGTAGTTGGGAGAGACAGAGGAACACTGAAGCTTTCTTT
>-|-|TRBJ2-7|TRBV7-9
CASSGGGHTYEQYF
TGTGCCAGCAGCGGGGGGGGACACACGTACGAGCAGTACTTC
>-|-|TRBJ2-7|TRBV28
CASRESSGVEQYF
TGTGCCAGCAGAGAAAGCTCAGGGGTCGAGCAGTACTTC
>-|TRBD1|TRBJ2-1|TRBV7-9
CASSKDRDNEQFF
TGTGCCAGCAGCAAGGACAGGGACAATGAGCAGTTCTTC
>-|-|TRBJ2-1|TRBV10-3
CAIRNRTYNEQFF
TGTGCCATCAGGAACAGAACCTACAATGAGCAGTTCTTC
>-|-|TRBJ2-6|TRBV6-6
CASSRGAGANVLTF
TGTGCCAGCAGTCGGGGTGCTGGGGCCAACGTCCTGACTTTC
>-|TRBD1|TRBJ2-5|TRBV15
CATSRDPPGGAETQYF
TGTGCCACCAGCAGAGACCCCCCAGGGGGCGCGGAGACCCAGTACTTC
>-|-|TRBJ2-1|TRBV9
CASSLGTGLNEQFF
TGTGCCAGCAGCCTGGGGACGGGTTTGAATGAGCAGTTCTTC
>-|-|TRBJ1-5|TRBV7-2
CASSLSSRVNQPQHF
TGTGCCAGCAGCTTAAGTAGCAGAGTCAATCAGCCCCAGCATTTT
>-|TRBD1|TRBJ2-7|TRBV7-6
CASSLGTGNYEQYF
TGTGCCAGCAGCTTGGGGACAGGGAACTACGAGCAGTACTTC
>once|-|TRBJ2-3|TRBV4-1
CASSQGLKVWPTDTQYF
TGCGCCAGCAGCCAAGGGCTAAAGGTTTGGCCCACAGATACGCAGTATTTT
>-|TRBD1|TRBJ1-1|TRBV5-1
CASSSLTGGTEAFF
TGCGCCAGCAGCTCCCTGACAGGGGGAACTGAAGCTTTCTTT
>-|-|TRBJ2-5|TRBV9
CASNTGSQETQYF
TGTGCCAGCAATACAGGGTCGCAAGAGACCCAGTACTTC
>-|TRBD2|TRBJ2-1|TRBV11-3
CASSLDGLAGEGSYNEQFF
TGTGCCAGCAGCTTAGATGGACTAGCGGGAGAGGGCTCCTACAATGAGCAGTTCTTC
>-|TRBD1|TRBJ2-7|TRBV5-1
CASSLEVLLADREIGEQYF
TGCGCCAGCAGCTTGGAGGTCCTGTTGGCAGACAGGGAAATAGGAGAGCAGTACTTC
>-|TRBD1|TRBJ1-2|TRBV19
CASSIGTGLDGYTF
TGTGCCAGTAGTATCGGGACAGGACTGGATGGCTACACCTTC